This T cell receptor (beta chain) appears in the sequencing data of a study of CD8 T cells in ankylosing spondylitis. Study-level results: The study looked at matched synovial fluid samples from ankylosing spondylitis patients. Disease-linked clones were reported to be significantly enriched there. A TCR beta motif of about eight highly homologous variants appeared characteristic of ankylosing spondylitis blood. Existing reports had already noted some motif variants in reactive arthritis synovial fluid and blood.

Trimming took off 4 bases at V and 10 bases at J, with 14 bases between the two ends. Germline V gene lookup returns CDR1 SGHAT and CDR2 FQNNGV. This CDR3 comprises 13 residues. Making use of molecular barcodes, quantitative 5'-RACE generated TCR beta libraries. TCRdb recomputed calls from the 5' RACE reads with MiXCR, one row per CDR3 protein. The data contain 150,000 or so distinct CDR3 sequences, around a tenth of them singletons. For this clonotype: Its antigen is undetermined.

The source is a female donor with ankylosing spondylitis or in good health (not recorded which). The chain uses TRBV11-2 and TRBJ2-1; possible D gene TRBD2, 7 bases. The sequencing input was blood, either unsorted or a sorted T cell fraction (not recorded which). The DNA for the CDR3 is TGTGCCAGCAGCTCTCGGGGGGCGCACGAGCAGTTCTTC. This translates into CASSSRGAHEQFF.